The T cell receptor beta chain described here comes from a study of identical twins. Study conclusions and caveats: Beta clonotypes that were abundant in cord blood contained fewer insertions, a pattern absent from memory repertoires. It was cross-sectional statistical analysis, not following the same donors, that the conclusions relied on. Diverse VJ usage suggested most zero-insertion clonotypes were not invariant T cells.

Germline V gene data show CDR1 as SQVTM and CDR2 as ANQGSEA. The trim removed 7 bases at V and 5 bases at J, leaving 8 bases unmatched. This CDR3 has 14 residues. TCRdb reanalysed the 5' RACE reads using MiXCR and keeps one entry per CDR3 protein. The sample has 200,000 to 250,000 distinct CDR3 sequences, around 6.8% seen once. This clonotype is medium-sized in the sample. Its antigen is unidentified. These data are also associated with another study on yellow fever vaccine responses in identical twins.

Material for sequencing was memory (CD45RO+) T cells sorted from blood. This receptor was taken from a woman aged 18 to 35 in good health. This chain joins TRBV29-1 and TRBJ2-2, with 9 bases identical to TRBD1. CDR3: CSAGQGSRTGELFF. The CDR3 DNA sequence: TGCAGCGCCGGACAGGGGTCTAGGACCGGGGAGCTGTTTTTT.